These 21 T cell receptor beta chains were all obtained from the same sample, sequenced in a study of T-cell reconstitution after alpha-beta-depleted transplantation in children. Preparing the TCRbeta library involved the use of unique molecular identifiers. TCRdb recomputed calls from the PCR reads with MiXCR, one row per CDR3 protein. The table shows around 25,000 distinct CDR3 sequences, with roughly a sixth occurring only once. The starting material was PBMCs, mostly from graft donor cells, obtained 60 days after TCRalphabeta/CD19-depleted stem cell transplant. The receptors were sampled from a male patient between 2 and 15 years old who had a stem cell transplant for acute lymphoblastic leukemia, so the T cells may come from the graft donor.

This clonotype was seen only a few times. The chain has TRBV7-2 and TRBJ1-2; D not certain. This CDR3 is built from 14 residues. V lost 3 bases, J lost 2 bases, and 10 bases lay in between. Germline lookup yields CDR1 SGHTA and CDR2 FQGNSA. DNA for the CDR3: TGTGCCAGCAGCTTCCAGGACGGGAACTATGGCTACACCTTC. Its translation is CASSFQDGNYGYTF.

This clonotype came up many times. The chain recombines TRBV10-3 with TRBJ1-2; 8 positions agree with TRBD1. This CDR3 is built from 17 residues. Trimming cost V 5 bases and J 2 bases; bases outside gene matches: 13. The V gene's germline CDR1 is ENHRY and CDR2 SYGVKD. The CDR3 loop reads CAISKTGGTSMNYGYTF. CDR3 bases: TGTGCCATCAGTAAAACAGGGGGGACGTCGATGAACTATGGCTACACCTTC.

This clonotype was seen a handful of times. This chain connects TRBV6-5 to TRBJ2-1; 7 bases match TRBD2. Germline loops: CDR1 MNHEY, CDR2 SVGAGI. J was trimmed by 10 bases and V by 0 bases; bases with no gene match: 12. This CDR3 has 16 amino acids. CDR3 sequence reads: CASSYSAGGGPGEQFF. The CDR3 DNA follows: TGTGCCAGCAGTTACTCGGCGGGCGGGGGACCGGGGGAGCAGTTCTTC.

CDR3 sequence reads: CASASPREQYF. CDR3 nucleotides: TGTGCCAGCGCGTCTCCACGCGAGCAGTACTTC. V usage is TRBV2 and J usage is TRBJ2-7; D uncertain. CDR3 length: 11 amino acids. V gave up 8 bases and J gave up 6 bases, with 11 bases separating them. Per germline, CDR1 SNHLY and CDR2 FYNNEI.

The table lists this clonotype with a few counts. This chain connects TRBV15 to TRBJ1-4; no reliable D call. Germline-derived CDR1 and CDR2 are LNHNV and YYDKDF (reference sequence). The CDR3 is 13 amino acids. V was clipped by 1 base and J by 4 bases, with 4 bases between them. Here the CDR3 reads CATSRGFNEKLFF. The CDR3, as DNA: TGTGCCACCAGCAGAGGATTTAATGAAAAACTGTTTTTT.

This clonotype appeared many times. V and J are TRBV20-1 and TRBJ2-3; 9 nucleotides match TRBD2. CDR3 length: 15 amino acids. The V and J ends lost 2 bases and 1 base, in that order; junction bases with no gene match: 4. Germline loops: CDR1 DFQATT, CDR2 SNEGSKA (reference sequence). The DNA of the CDR3 is TGCAGTGCTAGACTCCTAGCGGGACGCACAGATACGCAGTATTTT. Residues: CSARLLAGRTDTQYF.

The J gene is TRBJ2-3, the V gene TRBV7-2; TRBD2 matches 9 bases. The CDR3 runs to 15 residues. Germline CDR1 and CDR2: SGHTA and FQGNSA. Losses at the gene ends were 4 bases for V and 2 bases for J; bases not matched to a gene: 4. The DNA for the CDR3 is TGTGCCAGCAGCTCCGGGACTAGCCCCACAGATACGCAGTATTTT. Protein product: CASSSGTSPTDTQYF.

This clonotype has at least ten counts. The rearrangement joins TRBV4-2 to TRBJ2-1; TRBD2 matches at 12 bases. Trimming at V came to 3 bases and at J to 0 bases, leaving 6 bases not matched to a gene. Germline V lookup: CDR1 LGHNA, CDR2 YNFKEQ. The CDR3 length is 18 residues. The CDR3 DNA reads TGTGCCAGCAGCCAGGGGACTAGCGGGCCCCACTCCTACAATGAGCAGTTCTTC. Its protein is CASSQGTSGPHSYNEQFF.

This clonotype was seen at least ten times. The chain uses TRBV5-1 and TRBJ2-2; D gene ambiguous. Germline V lookup: CDR1 SGHRS, CDR2 YFSETQ. Trimming shortened V by 0 bases and J by 4 bases, and 7 bases separated the two germline ends. The CDR3 extends over 14 amino acids. This CDR3 reads CASSLAAVTGELFF. CDR3 DNA sequence: TGCGCCAGCAGCTTGGCCGCTGTCACCGGGGAGCTGTTTTTT.

The CDR3, as DNA: TGTGCCAGCGGACACTATAGCAATCAGCCCCAGCATTTT. Translated: CASGHYSNQPQHF. The rearrangement joins TRBV6-2 or TRBV6-3 to TRBJ1-5; maybe TRBD1 (5 bases). V lost 8 bases, J lost 0 bases, and 8 bases lay in between. The germline gives CDR1 MNHEY, CDR2 SVGEGT. The CDR3 contains 13 residues.

The chain joins TRBV11-2 to TRBJ1-3, with D hard to call. Germline V lookup: CDR1 SGHAT, CDR2 FQNNGV. Trimming stripped 1 base from V and 4 bases from J, with 11 bases between. The CDR3 contains 15 residues. The DNA of the CDR3 is TGTGCCAGCAGCTTAGGGGTTCCCTTCGGAAACACCATATATTTT. Protein: CASSLGVPFGNTIYF.

V is TRBV9 and J is TRBJ2-2; 9 positions agree with TRBD2. The junction had 9 bases not matched to a gene; V was cut back by 3 bases and J by 6 bases. This CDR3 spans 16 amino acids. The germline V gene encodes CDR1 SGDLS and CDR2 YYNGEE. CDR3 nucleotide sequence: TGTGCCAGCAGCGGCGGTCTAGCGGGGTACGCCGGGGAGCTGTTTTTT. Translated: CASSGGLAGYAGELFF. The full variable domain, completed using reference TRBV9 and TRBJ2-2, is DSGVTQTPKHLITATGQRVTLRCSPRSGDLSVYWYQQSLDQGLQFLIQYYNGEERAKGNILERFSAQQFPDLHSELNLSSLELGDSALYFCASSGGLAGYAGELFFGEGSRLTVL.

This clonotype was seen more than once but under ten times. This chain uses TRBV5-1 with TRBJ2-1, with D possibly being TRBD2 (5 bases). Germline CDR1 reads SGHRS; CDR2 reads YFSETQ. This CDR3 has 16 amino acids. Trimming took off 0 bases at V and 0 bases at J, with 10 bases between the two ends. In DNA form, the CDR3 reads TGCGCCAGCAGCTTGGTAGGCGGGTCCTCCTACAATGAGCAGTTCTTC. This encodes CASSLVGGSSYNEQFF.

Many counts were recorded for this clonotype. The V and J genes are TRBV7-9 and TRBJ2-7, with D possibly matching TRBD1 (6 bases). The CDR3 has 16 residues. V lost 7 bases and J lost 3, with 22 bases in between. The germline CDR1 and CDR2 sequences are SEHNR and FQNEAQ (reference sequence). The CDR3 region is CASIGGLARGVYEQYF. The CDR3 coding sequence is TGTGCCAGCATCGGCGGCTTAGCCAGGGGCGTCTACGAGCAGTACTTC.

This clonotype was seen a few times. The rearrangement uses TRBV25-1 and TRBJ2-3; 10 bases are a match to TRBD2. The V gene end was trimmed by 2 bases and the J gene end by 5 bases; junction bases not matched to a gene: 7. CDR3 length: 16 residues. Per the germline V gene, CDR1 is MGHDK and CDR2 is SYGVNS. The CDR3: CASSEQRGGLVDTQYF. In DNA form, the CDR3 reads TGTGCCAGCAGTGAACAGCGGGGGGGCCTTGTAGATACGCAGTATTTT.

This rearrangement joins TRBV4-3 to TRBJ2-7; D might be TRBD1 (6 bases). Germline-derived CDR1 and CDR2 are LGHNA and YSLEER. The CDR3 runs to 12 residues. With 0 bases removed from V and 6 bases from J, the gap between germline ends came to 6 bases. This CDR3 is CASSQDRGEQYF. CDR3 nucleotides: TGCGCCAGCAGCCAAGACAGGGGCGAGCAGTACTTC.

This clonotype was seen only a few times. V usage is TRBV29-1 and J usage is TRBJ1-1, with D possibly being TRBD1 (5 bases). CDR1 is SQVTM and CDR2 is ANQGSEA in the germline V gene. The CDR3 runs to 12 residues. Trimming took 4 bases from V and 3 from J, leaving 9 bases between them. The DNA for the CDR3 is TGCAGCGTTGGGGGGGATTACACTGAAGCTTTCTTT. Its protein is CSVGGDYTEAFF.

V and J are TRBV20-1 and TRBJ2-7; D might be TRBD2 (6 bases). The germline V gene has CDR1 DFQATT and CDR2 SNEGSKA (reference sequence). The CDR3 is made up of 12 amino acids. Trimming shortened V by 2 bases and J by 3 bases, and 8 bases separated the two germline ends. The CDR3 is CSARKTSYEQYF. The CDR3 DNA reads as TGCAGTGCTAGAAAGACTAGCTACGAGCAGTACTTC.

Details on this clonotype: This may arise from a read error, as a much more abundant clone is one base away. This likely comes from a read error, as the CDR3 has no conserved phenylalanine or tryptophan at its end. The rearrangement uses TRBV5-1 and TRBJ2-1; D is perhaps TRBD2 (6 bases). V was pared by 6 bases and J by 0 bases, with 10 bases between. Germline V gene sequence: CDR1 SGHRS, CDR2 YFSETQ. CDR3 length equals 14 residues. CDR3 coding DNA: TGCGCCAGCACCTCGGGAGACTCCTACAATGAGCAGTTCGTC. This codes for CASTSGDSYNEQFV.

This clonotype was counted ten times or more. V gene TRBV7-2 combines with J gene TRBJ2-4; no definite D call. The germline V gene encodes CDR1 SGHTA and CDR2 FQGNSA. The CDR3 contains 15 residues. V was pared by 1 base and J by 0 bases, with 7 bases between. The CDR3 spells CASSLDSLAKNIQYF. In DNA form, the CDR3 reads TGTGCCAGCAGCTTAGATAGCCTAGCCAAAAACATTCAGTACTTC.

This chain joins TRBV5-1 and TRBJ2-7, with 9 bases fitting TRBD1. The CDR3 totals 14 residues. V shed 4 bases and J 4 bases; nucleotides not matched to a gene: 6. Germline V gene lookup returns CDR1 SGHRS and CDR2 YFSETQ. Here the CDR3 DNA reads TGCGCCAGCAGCGTGACAGGGGGAGGGTACGAGCAGTACTTC. It is translated as CASSVTGGGYEQYF. The full variable domain, rest sourced from reference TRBV5-1 and TRBJ2-7, is KAGVTQTPRYLIKTRGQQVTLSCSPISGHRSVSWYQQTPGQGLQFLFEYFSETQRNKGNFPGRFSGRQFSNSRSEMNVSTLELGDSALYLCASSVTGGGYEQYFGPGTRLTVT.